This TCR beta chain is drawn from a study of cytomegalovirus exposure and HLA in healthy donors. Study-wide results and limits: TCR beta V segments were, for the most part, productive about 87% or about 30% of the time in an earlier analysis. In vitro experiments confirmed that three CMV-associated chains were specific for CMV antigens. In a later analysis, common viral pathogens appeared linked to several of the most significant clusters.

It was with 60 Vbeta and 13 Jbeta primers that the PCR ran. Repertoires were generated with immunoSEQ multiplex PCR, while TCRdb's copy carries only in-frame clones and drops some. The table lists fewer than 200,000 clones, less than 80% of them singletons, with roughly 2% in the top ten. As to this clone: Antigen specificity is unknown.

The CDR3 is 13 amino acids. Germline CDR1 and CDR2: SGHVS and FNYEAQ. Trimming took off 6 bases at V and 2 bases at J, with 10 bases between the two ends. The rearrangement uses TRBV7-6 and TRBJ2-5, with D possibly TRBD1 on 5 matching bases. Sequencing was performed on PBMCs. The receptor was derived from a man in his forties or fifties in good health and CMV-seronegative. CDR3 protein: CASRVGVQETQYF. The CDR3 DNA sequence: TGTGCCAGCAGGGTAGGGGTTCAAGAGACCCAGTACTTC.